This T cell receptor beta chain was sequenced for a study of prognosis after radiotherapy for stage I lung cancer. CDR3 length: 15 residues. V dropped 2 bases and J dropped 2 bases, with 13 bases sitting between them. Germline assignment: CDR1 MNHEY and CDR2 SVGAGI. Multiplex PCR, run in two rounds, amplified TCR beta CDR3 from genomic DNA. First-round PCR amplification was performed with primers specific to each TRBV and TRBJ gene. Each CDR3 protein gets one entry after TCRdb re-called the multiplex PCR reads with MiXCR. Found here are around 51,000 distinct CDR3 sequences, less than 45% of them singletons; the top ten hold approximately 8.3%. Concerning this clonotype itself: Its target is not known. A far larger clone is one nucleotide away, so this likely arose from a read error.

Study-wide results and caveats: Nobody established whether the expanded TCR clones were specific to the tumor.

Peripheral venous blood was drawn in six-milliliter volumes, with a draw taken at each of two separate time points. The receptor's source is a donor aged 50 or older with non-small cell lung cancer. The sample here was PBMCs, taken before or after stereotactic body radiation therapy (not recorded which). The J gene is TRBJ2-7, the V gene TRBV6-5, with D possibly being TRBD1 (6 bases). CDR3 region: CASSYRRGYAYEQYF. The DNA for the CDR3 is TGTGCCAGCAGTTACCGCAGGGGATATGCCTACGAGCAGTACTTC.